This TCR beta chain was found in a study of T cell responses to AZD1222 COVID-19 vaccine (dated by TCRdb to about 2021). Regarding the complete study: AZD1222 recipients whose second dose came at about 4 weeks and those whose second dose came at about 12 weeks were combined into one group, since spike-specific TCR depth and breadth did not differ between the two schedules. A total of approximately 230 trial participants underwent TCR sequencing, of whom 207 received two doses of AZD1222 and roughly 25 received two doses of the MenACWY control vaccine. Trial participants were enrolled by age into subgroups of 18-55, 56-69 and 70-plus years, and around 150, 28 and 57 TCR-sequenced participants, respectively, were included in these subgroups.

The CDR3 regions of human TCRbeta chains were analyzed by immunosequencing. The source study handled its data this way. Repertoire TCRs were checked for matches against a reference library of SARS-CoV-2-specific TCRs that had been generated using the MIRA antigen-specificity platform. Breadth was defined as the fraction of unique TCRs that were SARS-CoV-2-associated. Depth was defined as the fraction of total T cells that were SARS-CoV-2-associated. Using the MIRA data, each spike-specific TCR was mapped to the spike region that the TCR reacts to and placed in a CD4 or CD8 class. Log10-transformed breadth and depth values were compared by one-way ANOVA with Sidak's multiple comparisons tests. TCRdb's version of the immuneACCESS table is confined to in-frame rearrangements and falls short of the full clone set. An unresolved V gene accounts for under half of the shortfall where checked; the remainder is of unknown origin. The V and J calls and clone size are taken from that table; D and trimming were inferred from the DNA. The sample table records around 92,000 clones; about 90% of these occur just once. Jointly, the top ten make up 7.5% of the sample.

Overall results and qualifications from the work: Participants were mostly white British, with more females than males. The authors suggested clonal diversity may have been underestimated. Spike-specific TCR breadth and depth rose significantly after two AZD1222 doses compared with day 0 and with MenACWY recipients. Because no day 14 peak-response samples were available, the repertoires could be characterized only after the peak T cell response. Epitopes outside the regions mutated in the B.1.351 and B.1.1.7 variants were reportedly recognized by nearly half of the unique spike-specific TCRs. Conclusions about previously exposed vaccinees were limited because only 6 or 7 AZD1222 recipients were SARS-CoV-2 seropositive at baseline. The vaccine-associated CD4 TCRs covered the entire spike protein, and the dominant responses fell in regions 160-218 and 743-854. In the small 56-69-year group, the increase in depth fell short of significance, most likely because of low power.

On this clone itself: No cognate antigen has been identified for it. The record has no base qualities; no much larger clone is one base away.

The sample's time point label, in plain terms: baseline before first vaccination. Vaccinee samples came from UK trials COV001 and COV002, including a single-blind randomized controlled phase 2/3 trial of AZD1222 (ChAdOx1 nCoV-19) in healthy adults. For TCRbeta chain sequencing, PBMC samples from trial participants were taken at day 0 and at day 28 after the second dose. The CDR1 and CDR2 encoded by the germline V gene are MDHEN and SYDVKM. V loses 4 bases of germline sequence and J loses 3 bases, and the interval between the two ends is 15 bases. The cysteine opens and the phenylalanine closes a CDR3 of 15 amino acids. Of the read, only the CDR3 DNA is kept; its 45 bases are in frame from base 1.

The rearrangement joined TRBV28 to TRBJ1-2; no D gene is confidently identified. The sequences come from peripheral blood, collected on day 0 of AZD1222 vaccination. The TCR was taken from an adult in good health. The sequenced DNA is TGTGCCAGCAGTTCCGCGGCGGAAGGCCACTATGGCTACACCTTC. This sequence encodes CASSSAAEGHYGYTF.